This is a list of T cell receptor beta chains from one sample in a study of cytomegalovirus exposure and HLA in healthy donors. Profiled with immunoSEQ multiplex PCR; TCRdb holds only in-frame clones, not every one. This sample's table reports about 83,000 clones. Source material: PBMCs. The receptors were gathered from a man between 18 and 35 years old in good health and CMV-seropositive. Both conserved end residues are part of each CDR3. Fields, in order: D gene, J gene, V gene, CDR3 DNA, CDR3 protein. D genes are given only for firm matches.

d_gene: TRBD1; j_gene: TRBJ2-7; v_gene: TRBV7-9; CDR3nt: TGTGCCAGCAGCTTAAGGACAGGCACTTTCGACGAGCAGTACTTC; CDR3aa: CASSLRTGTFDEQYF
d_gene: TRBD1; j_gene: TRBJ1-1; v_gene: TRBV13; CDR3nt: TGTGCCAGCAGCCCCTCCCAGGGGGCTGAAGCTTTCTTT; CDR3aa: CASSPSQGAEAFF
d_gene: NA; j_gene: TRBJ2-1; v_gene: TRBV20-1; CDR3nt: TGCAGTGCTGGGGGCCACAATGAGCAGTTCTTC; CDR3aa: CSAGGHNEQFF
d_gene: TRBD2; j_gene: TRBJ2-5; v_gene: TRBV2; CDR3nt: TGTGCCAGCAGTTGGGCGGGCGGGAGTGGGGAGACCCAGTACTTC; CDR3aa: CASSWAGGSGETQYF
d_gene: TRBD1; j_gene: TRBJ2-5; v_gene: TRBV7-8; CDR3nt: TGTGCCAGCAGCTTCTCCCCCGGGACAGGGATAGAGACCCAGTACTTC; CDR3aa: CASSFSPGTGIETQYF
d_gene: TRBD1; j_gene: TRBJ2-5; v_gene: TRBV28; CDR3nt: TGTGCCAGCAGTACCCGACAGGGGGCTCAAGAGACCCAGTACTTC; CDR3aa: CASSTRQGAQETQYF
d_gene: NA; j_gene: TRBJ1-4; v_gene: TRBV5-1; CDR3nt: TGCGCCAGCAGCTTGGGATTGGACTTTACTAATGAAAAACTGTTTTTT; CDR3aa: CASSLGLDFTNEKLFF
d_gene: NA; j_gene: TRBJ2-7; v_gene: TRBV7-8; CDR3nt: TGTGCCAGCAGCTTAGCCGGGTTGATTAGCGGATACGAGCAGTACTTC; CDR3aa: CASSLAGLISGYEQYF
d_gene: TRBD2; j_gene: TRBJ2-5; v_gene: TRBV6-6; CDR3nt: TGTGCCAGCAGTAGACTAGCGGGAGGGGGAGAGACCCAGTACTTC; CDR3aa: CASSRLAGGGETQYF
d_gene: NA; j_gene: TRBJ2-3; v_gene: TRBV10-3; CDR3nt: TGTGCCACCGGCCCTAGCCCGGATACGCAGTATTTT; CDR3aa: CATGPSPDTQYF
d_gene: TRBD2; j_gene: TRBJ2-7; v_gene: TRBV5-1; CDR3nt: TGCGCCAGCAGCCTAGGACTAGCGGGGGCAGAAGAGCAGTACTTC; CDR3aa: CASSLGLAGAEEQYF
d_gene: TRBD1; j_gene: TRBJ1-3; v_gene: TRBV10-3; CDR3nt: TGTGCCATCAGTGACCCGGGACAGGGGGTCGGCACCATATATTTT; CDR3aa: CAISDPGQGVGTIYF
d_gene: NA; j_gene: TRBJ2-7; v_gene: TRBV4-2; CDR3nt: TGTGCCAGCAGCCAACCTTCAGGGGCCTACGAGCAGTACTTC; CDR3aa: CASSQPSGAYEQYF
d_gene: NA; j_gene: TRBJ1-2; v_gene: TRBV9; CDR3nt: TGTGCCAGCAGCGTAGCGGGGAACTATGGCTACACCTTC; CDR3aa: CASSVAGNYGYTF
d_gene: TRBD1; j_gene: TRBJ1-1; v_gene: TRBV29-1; CDR3nt: TGCAGCGCCGGGACAGGGGGCAACACTGAAGCTTTCTTT; CDR3aa: CSAGTGGNTEAFF
d_gene: TRBD1; j_gene: TRBJ1-2; v_gene: TRBV29-1; CDR3nt: TGCAGCGTTGAAGATCACGACAGGGACTATGGCTACACCTTC; CDR3aa: CSVEDHDRDYGYTF
d_gene: NA; j_gene: TRBJ1-5; v_gene: TRBV19; CDR3nt: TGTGCCAGTAGTATATGGACGGGGAGCAATCAGCCCCAGCATTTT; CDR3aa: CASSIWTGSNQPQHF
d_gene: NA; j_gene: TRBJ1-1; v_gene: TRBV6-6; CDR3nt: TGTGCCAGCACCCAGGACAGATTAGAAGCTTTCTTT; CDR3aa: CASTQDRLEAFF
d_gene: TRBD1; j_gene: TRBJ1-5; v_gene: TRBV15; CDR3nt: TGTGCCACCAGCAGCTATACCCGACAGGGCCCCCGCAATCAGCCCCAGCATTTT; CDR3aa: CATSSYTRQGPRNQPQHF
d_gene: TRBD2; j_gene: TRBJ2-7; v_gene: TRBV27; CDR3nt: TGTGCCAGCAGTTTATTAAGCGGGGCGGGGGAGCAGTACTTC; CDR3aa: CASSLLSGAGEQYF